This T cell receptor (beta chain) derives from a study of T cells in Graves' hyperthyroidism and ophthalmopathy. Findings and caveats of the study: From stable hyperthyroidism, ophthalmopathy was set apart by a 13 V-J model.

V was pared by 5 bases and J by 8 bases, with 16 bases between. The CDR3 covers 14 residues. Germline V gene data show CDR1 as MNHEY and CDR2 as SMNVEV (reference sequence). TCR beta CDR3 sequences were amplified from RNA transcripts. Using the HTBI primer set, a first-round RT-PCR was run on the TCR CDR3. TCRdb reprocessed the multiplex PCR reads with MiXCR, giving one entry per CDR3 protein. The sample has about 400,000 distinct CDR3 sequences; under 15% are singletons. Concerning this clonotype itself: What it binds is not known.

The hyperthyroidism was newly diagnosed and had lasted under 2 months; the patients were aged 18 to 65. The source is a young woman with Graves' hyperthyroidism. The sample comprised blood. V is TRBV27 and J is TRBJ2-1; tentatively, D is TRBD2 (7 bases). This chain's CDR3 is CASSPVGGGDEQFF. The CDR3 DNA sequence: TGTGCCAGCAGTCCCGTTGGGGGGGGCGATGAGCAGTTCTTC.